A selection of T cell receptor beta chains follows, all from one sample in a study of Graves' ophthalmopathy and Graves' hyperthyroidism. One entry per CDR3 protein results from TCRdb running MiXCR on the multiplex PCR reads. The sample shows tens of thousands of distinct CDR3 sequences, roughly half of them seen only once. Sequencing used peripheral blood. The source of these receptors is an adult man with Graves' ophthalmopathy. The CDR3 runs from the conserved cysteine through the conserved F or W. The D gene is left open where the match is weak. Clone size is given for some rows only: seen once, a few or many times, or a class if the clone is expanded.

TGTGCCAGCAAGGGGACAGGGGAACGTCAGCCCCAGCATTTT	CASKGTGERQPQHF	TRBJ1-5	TRBD1	many	TRBV3-1
TGTGCCAGCAGCTCTATGGGGACAGGGGTATACGAGCAGTACTTC	CASSSMGTGVYEQYF	TRBJ2-7	TRBD1	many	TRBV14
TGCGCCAGCAGTGACCTACCGGGACTAGATTCTTCCGATGAGCAGTTCTTC	CASSDLPGLDSSDEQFF	TRBJ2-1	TRBD2	.	TRBV10-1
TGCAGTGCTTACGCAGAGTACAATGAGCAGCTCTTC	CSAYAEYNEQLF	TRBJ2-1	.	.	TRBV20-1
TGTGCCTGGAGGCCCAGCGGGGGGTTTCAAGAGACCCAGTACTTC	CAWRPSGGFQETQYF	TRBJ2-5	TRBD2	.	TRBV30
TGTGCCAGCAGCTTAGACAGGACAGGGGGCGGGGAGCTGTTTTTT	CASSLDRTGGGELFF	TRBJ2-2	TRBD1	.	TRBV7-2
TGCAGTGCTTCGGGAGGGGGGGCATCAGATACGCAGTATTTT	CSASGGGASDTQYF	TRBJ2-3	TRBD2	many	TRBV20-1
TGTGCCAGCACCTCCCCACTGGCTAGCGGGAACCTGCGGAGGACGCAGTATTTT	CASTSPLASGNLRRTQYF	TRBJ2-3	TRBD2	many	TRBV6-2/TRBV6-3
TGCGCCAGCAGCCAAGCCGGGACAGGTTCACAGCCCCAGCATTTT	CASSQAGTGSQPQHF	TRBJ1-5	TRBD1	.	TRBV4-1
TGTGCCAGCAGCCAAGAAACTAGCGGTCGCACAGATACGCAGTATTTT	CASSQETSGRTDTQYF	TRBJ2-3	TRBD2	many	TRBV4-2
TGTGCCAGCAGTTTCGGGACAGGGGTGGAGACCCAGTACTTC	CASSFGTGVETQYF	TRBJ2-5	TRBD1	.	TRBV12-3/TRBV12-4
TGTGCCAGCAGCAGAACAGGGGCGAACACCGGGGAGCTGTTTTTT	CASSRTGANTGELFF	TRBJ2-2	TRBD1	many	TRBV6-2/TRBV6-3
TGTGCCAGCAGCATGGGCGGGGAAGCCTACGAGCAGTACTTC	CASSMGGEAYEQYF	TRBJ2-7	.	many	TRBV12-3/TRBV12-4
TGCGCCAGCAGCTTGGAGTTCAATCAGCCCCAGCATTTT	CASSLEFNQPQHF	TRBJ1-5	.	.	TRBV5-1
TGTGCTAGCGGTTCACAGGGACAGGGTACAGATACGCAGTATTTT	CASGSQGQGTDTQYF	TRBJ2-3	TRBD1	many	TRBV12-5
TGTGCCAGTAGAACACAACTCTCTGGAAACACCATATATTTT	CASRTQLSGNTIYF	TRBJ1-3	.	.	TRBV19
TGCGCCAGCAGCGGGGGGGTGCATCCGAATGAGCAGTTCTTC	CASSGGVHPNEQFF	TRBJ2-1	TRBD2	.	TRBV10-1
TGTGCCAGCAGCCCGGAACGTGTGGCGGGGAGCACAGATACGCAGTATTTT	CASSPERVAGSTDTQYF	TRBJ2-3	.	many	TRBV7-9
TGTGCCAGCAGTTCTGAAAGACAGAATGAGCAGTTCTTC	CASSSERQNEQFF	TRBJ2-1	.	many	TRBV6-1
TGTGCCAGCAGCTACCCCGGGGAGCTGTTTTTT	CASSYPGELFF	TRBJ2-2	.	many	TRBV7-9
TGTGCCAGCAGCCGAACTAGCGGGGGGTACAATGAGCAGTTCTTC	CASSRTSGGYNEQFF	TRBJ2-1	TRBD2	.	TRBV7-2
TGTGCCAGCAGCCCCGGAAGGACAGGGTTTGGTGAAAAACTGTTTTTT	CASSPGRTGFGEKLFF	TRBJ1-4	TRBD1	few	TRBV7-2
TGCAGTGCTAGGGGGGATAGGGCTGGGTACCAGCCCCAGCATTTT	CSARGDRAGYQPQHF	TRBJ1-5	.	many	TRBV20-1
TGTGCTAGCAGCTTAGGGCATCAGTCCCATTACGAGCAGTACTTC	CASSLGHQSHYEQYF	TRBJ2-7	.	once	TRBV7-2
TGTGCCAGCAGCCAACGGCTAGCAGCAGATACGCAGTATTTT	CASSQRLAADTQYF	TRBJ2-3	.	many	TRBV3-1
TGCAGTGCTAGAGATCCCCGGGATGTGCGTTCATCCCTGCACTTT	CSARDPRDVRSSLHF	TRBJ1-6	.	.	TRBV20-1
TGTGCCACCACCTCCCCCGGGGATGAGCAGTTCTTC	CATTSPGDEQFF	TRBJ2-1	.	once	TRBV19
TGTGCCAGCAGTAACCTAGCGGGATACAATGAGCAGTTCTTC	CASSNLAGYNEQFF	TRBJ2-1	TRBD2	.	TRBV2
TGTGCCAGCAGCGTGGAGGGAGGGGGCACAGATACGCAGTATTTT	CASSVEGGGTDTQYF	TRBJ2-3	TRBD2	many	TRBV9
TGTGTTAGTGTCCCCTTTGGCTACACCTTC	CVSVPFGYTF	TRBJ1-2	.	.	TRBV12-5
TGTGCCTGGAGTGCGGGGACGACGGACACCGGGGAGCTGTTTTTT	CAWSAGTTDTGELFF	TRBJ2-2	.	.	TRBV30
TGTGCCAGCAGGGTCCAAGGGAACACTGAAGCTTTCTTT	CASRVQGNTEAFF	TRBJ1-1	.	many	TRBV7-3
TGTGCCAGCAAGGGTTTTGCTAGCGGGGGTCAAGAGACCCAGTACTTC	CASKGFASGGQETQYF	TRBJ2-5	TRBD2	.	TRBV13
TGTGCCAGCAGTGAGCGGGGATCTAAAGAAAAACTGTATTTT	CASSERGSKEKLYF	TRBJ1-4	.	.	TRBV2
TGTGCCAGCAGAGGTGATAATTCACCCCTCCACTTT	CASRGDNSPLHF	TRBJ1-6	.	few	TRBV2
TGTGCCAGCAGCCGGGACACCTCGAACACCGGGGAGCTGTTTTTT	CASSRDTSNTGELFF	TRBJ2-2	.	.	TRBV7-9
TGTGCCAGCAGTGAATGGGGGGAAACAGATACGCAGTATTTT	CASSEWGETDTQYF	TRBJ2-3	.	.	TRBV6-4